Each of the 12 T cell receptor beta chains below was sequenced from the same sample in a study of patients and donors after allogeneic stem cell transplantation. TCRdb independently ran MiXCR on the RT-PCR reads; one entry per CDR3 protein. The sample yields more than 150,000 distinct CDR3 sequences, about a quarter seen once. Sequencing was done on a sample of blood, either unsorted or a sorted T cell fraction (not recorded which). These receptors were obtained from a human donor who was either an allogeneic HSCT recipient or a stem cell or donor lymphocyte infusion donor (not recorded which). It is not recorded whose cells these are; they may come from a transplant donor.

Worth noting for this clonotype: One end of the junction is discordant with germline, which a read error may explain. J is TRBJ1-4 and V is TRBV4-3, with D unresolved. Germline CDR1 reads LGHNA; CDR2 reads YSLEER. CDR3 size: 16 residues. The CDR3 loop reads CASSQDWALNNEKLIF. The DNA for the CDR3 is TGCGCCAGCAGCCAAGATTGGGCACTCAATAATGAAAAACTGATTTTT.

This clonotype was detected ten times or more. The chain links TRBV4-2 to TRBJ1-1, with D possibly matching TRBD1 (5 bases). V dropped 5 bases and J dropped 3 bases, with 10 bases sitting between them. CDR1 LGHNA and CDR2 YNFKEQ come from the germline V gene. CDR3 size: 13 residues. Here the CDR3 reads CASSARDHTEAFF. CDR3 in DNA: TGTGCCAGCAGCGCCCGGGACCACACTGAAGCTTTCTTT.

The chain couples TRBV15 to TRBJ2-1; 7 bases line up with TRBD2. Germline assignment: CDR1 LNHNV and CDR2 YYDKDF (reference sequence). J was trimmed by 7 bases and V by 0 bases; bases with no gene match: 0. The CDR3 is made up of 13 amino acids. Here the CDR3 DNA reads TGTGCCACCAGCAGAGAGGGGGGGAATGAGCAGTTCTTC. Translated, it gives CATSREGGNEQFF.

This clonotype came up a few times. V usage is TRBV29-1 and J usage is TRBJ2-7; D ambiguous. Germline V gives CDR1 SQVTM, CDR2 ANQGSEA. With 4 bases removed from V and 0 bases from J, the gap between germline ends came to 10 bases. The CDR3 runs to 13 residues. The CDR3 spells CSVAEDISYEQYF. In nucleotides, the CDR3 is TGCAGCGTTGCAGAAGACATCTCCTACGAGCAGTACTTC.

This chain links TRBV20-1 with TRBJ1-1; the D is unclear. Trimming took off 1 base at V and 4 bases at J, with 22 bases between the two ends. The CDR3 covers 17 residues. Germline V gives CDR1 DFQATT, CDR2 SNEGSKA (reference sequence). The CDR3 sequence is CSARGAAGDRWGTEAFF. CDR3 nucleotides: TGCAGTGCTAGAGGGGCTGCGGGAGATAGATGGGGCACTGAAGCTTTCTTT.

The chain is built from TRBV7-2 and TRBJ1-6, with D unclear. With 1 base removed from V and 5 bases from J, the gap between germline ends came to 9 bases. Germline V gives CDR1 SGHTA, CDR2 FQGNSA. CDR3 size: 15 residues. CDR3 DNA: TGTGCCAGCAGCTTAGGGGCCAGCGATAATTCACCCCTCCACTTT. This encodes CASSLGASDNSPLHF.

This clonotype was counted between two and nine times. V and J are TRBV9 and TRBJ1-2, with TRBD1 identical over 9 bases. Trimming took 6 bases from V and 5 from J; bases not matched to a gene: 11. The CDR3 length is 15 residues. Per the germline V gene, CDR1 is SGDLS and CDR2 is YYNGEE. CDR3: CASTITGGARYGYTF. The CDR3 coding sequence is TGTGCCAGCACGATAACAGGGGGCGCGAGGTATGGCTACACCTTC.

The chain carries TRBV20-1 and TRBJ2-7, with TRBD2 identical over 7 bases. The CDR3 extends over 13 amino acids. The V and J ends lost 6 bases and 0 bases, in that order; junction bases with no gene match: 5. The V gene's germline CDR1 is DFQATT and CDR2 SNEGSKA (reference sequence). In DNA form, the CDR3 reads TGCAGTGCCCAAGGCGGGAGCTCCTACGAGCAGTACTTC. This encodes CSAQGGSSYEQYF.

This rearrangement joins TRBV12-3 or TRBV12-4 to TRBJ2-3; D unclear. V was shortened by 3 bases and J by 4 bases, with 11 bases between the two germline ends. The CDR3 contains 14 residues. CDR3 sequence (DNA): TGTGCCAGCAGTTTCTCCCTTGGGGCAGATACGCAGTATTTT. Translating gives CASSFSLGADTQYF.

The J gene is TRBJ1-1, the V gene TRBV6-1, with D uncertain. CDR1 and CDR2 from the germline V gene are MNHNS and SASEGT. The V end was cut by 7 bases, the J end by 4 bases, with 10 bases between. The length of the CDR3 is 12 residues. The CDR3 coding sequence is TGTGCCAGCAATTGGGTGGGCACTGAAGCTTTCTTT. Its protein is CASNWVGTEAFF.

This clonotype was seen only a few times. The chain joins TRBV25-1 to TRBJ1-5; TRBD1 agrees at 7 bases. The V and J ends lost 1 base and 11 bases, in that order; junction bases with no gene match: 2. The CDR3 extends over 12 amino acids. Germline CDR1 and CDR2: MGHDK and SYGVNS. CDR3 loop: CASSEFRGAQHF. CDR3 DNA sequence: TGTGCCAGCAGTGAATTCAGGGGGGCCCAGCATTTT. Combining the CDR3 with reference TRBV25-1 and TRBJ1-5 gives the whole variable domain EADIYQTPRYLVIGTGKKITLECSQTMGHDKMYWYQQDPGMELHLIHYSYGVNSTEKGDLSSESTVSRIRTEHFPLTLESARPSHTSQYLCASSEFRGAQHFGDGTRLSIL.

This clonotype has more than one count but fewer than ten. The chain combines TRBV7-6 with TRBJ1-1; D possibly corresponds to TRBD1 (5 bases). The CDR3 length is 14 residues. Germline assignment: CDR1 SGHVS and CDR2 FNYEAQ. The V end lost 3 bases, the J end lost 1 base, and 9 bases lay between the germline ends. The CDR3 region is CASSFGGTNTEAFF. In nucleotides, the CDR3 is TGTGCCAGCAGCTTCGGGGGGACGAACACTGAAGCTTTCTTT.